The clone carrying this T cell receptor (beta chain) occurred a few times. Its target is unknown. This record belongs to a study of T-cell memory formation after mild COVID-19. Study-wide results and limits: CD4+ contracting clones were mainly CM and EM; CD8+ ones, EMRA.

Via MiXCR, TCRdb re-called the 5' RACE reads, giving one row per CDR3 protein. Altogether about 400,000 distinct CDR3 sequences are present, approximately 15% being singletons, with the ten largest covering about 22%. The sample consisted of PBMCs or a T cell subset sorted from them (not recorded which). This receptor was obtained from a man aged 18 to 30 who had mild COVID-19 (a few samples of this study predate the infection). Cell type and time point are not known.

CDR3 bases: TGTGCCAGCAGCCCGTCTTGGGAGCAGTTCTTC. It translates to CASSPSWEQFF. This chain connects TRBV7-2 to TRBJ2-1; D not certain. Germline lookup yields CDR1 SGHTA and CDR2 FQGNSA. Trimming pared 5 bases from V and 10 bases from J, leaving 9 bases between. This CDR3 spans 11 amino acids.